A single sample is the source of the 32 T cell receptor beta chains below, sequenced in a study of blood T cell repertoires in COVID-19. This table comes from immunoSEQ multiplex PCR, and its TCRdb copy is limited to in-frame clones, with some not included. Here the sample spans a few hundred thousand clones, 80% to 90% being singletons. The sequencing sample was made of PBMCs or T cells enriched from blood (not recorded which). The receptors were gathered from a woman aged 45-60 years who had been exposed to COVID-19.

V and J are TRBV5-4 and TRBJ2-1, with a possible D match to TRBD2 (6 bases). Germline-derived CDR1 and CDR2 are SGHNT and YYREEE (reference sequence). CDR3 length: 13 amino acids. V was trimmed by 0 bases and J by 7 bases, leaving 8 bases between them. The CDR3 DNA is TGTGCCAGCAGCTTGGAGCGGGTAAATGAGCAGTTCTTC. Its translation: CASSLERVNEQFF.

The J gene is TRBJ1-2, the V gene TRBV6-5, with TRBD1 as a possible D gene (6 bases). CDR3 length equals 15 residues. Per germline, CDR1 MNHEY and CDR2 SVGAGI. V dropped 5 bases and J dropped 2 bases, with 15 bases sitting between them. The CDR3 here is CASSRIPGQNYGYTF. In nucleotides, the CDR3 is TGTGCCAGCAGTCGAATTCCGGGACAAAACTATGGCTACACCTTC.

The chain employs TRBV10-1 and TRBJ1-2; TRBD1 agrees at 8 bases. Germline trimming cut 1 base from V and 1 base from J; bases unmatched to any gene: 5. The CDR3 is 16 amino acids. Looked up from germline, CDR1 is WNHNN and CDR2 is SYGVQD (reference sequence). CDR3 in DNA: TGCGCCAGCAGTGAGTACAGGGGGGGGGTTAACTATGGCTACACCTTC. Amino acids: CASSEYRGGVNYGYTF.

This clone was picked up one time. The CDR3 here is CASSSGTGRIQPQHF. In nucleotides, the CDR3 is TGTGCCAGCAGCTCCGGGACAGGGAGGATACAGCCCCAGCATTTT. This chain joins TRBV7-2 and TRBJ1-5; 9 nucleotides line up with TRBD1. V lost 4 bases to trimming and J lost 7 bases; unmatched junction nucleotides: 8. This CDR3 comprises 15 residues. Germline assignment: CDR1 SGHTA and CDR2 FQGNSA. The whole variable domain, filled in from reference TRBV7-2 and TRBJ1-5, reads GAGVSQSPSNKVTEKGKDVELRCDPISGHTALYWYRQSLGQGLEFLIYFQGNSAPDKSGLPSDRFSAERTGGSVSTLTIQRTQQEDSAVYLCASSSGTGRIQPQHFGDGTRLSIL.

The rearrangement links TRBV11-2 to TRBJ2-7; no firm D call. The CDR3 contains 16 residues. Germline CDR1 reads SGHAT; CDR2 reads FQNNGV. V was cut by 1 base and J by 0 bases, with 13 bases left in between. The CDR3: CASSLGPGLSSYEQYF. CDR3 nucleotide sequence: TGTGCCAGCAGCTTAGGCCCAGGTTTAAGCTCCTACGAGCAGTACTTC.

The J gene is TRBJ1-5, the V gene TRBV24-1; a possible D gene is TRBD1 (5 bases). Germline V gives CDR1 KGHDR, CDR2 SFDVKD. V was pared by 3 bases and J by 1 base, with 18 bases between. The CDR3 totals 18 residues. This CDR3 reads CATSDPSRGSGSNQPQHF. The DNA for the CDR3 is TGTGCCACCAGTGATCCTTCTCGGGGGAGCGGGAGCAATCAGCCCCAGCATTTT.

This chain connects TRBV6-5 to TRBJ1-5; D possibly corresponds to TRBD1 (5 bases). Germline loops: CDR1 MNHEY, CDR2 SVGAGI. This CDR3 has 13 amino acids. V was pared by 8 bases and J by 2 bases, with 10 bases between. Written as DNA, the CDR3 is TGTGCCAGCTCGGCCAGGGGCAATCAGCCCCAGCATTTT. Translation: CASSARGNQPQHF.

This sequence joins TRBV5-1 and TRBJ2-2; TRBD1 matches 7 bases. Losses at the gene ends were 4 bases for V and 5 bases for J; bases not matched to a gene: 11. The CDR3 has 16 residues. Germline CDR1 and CDR2: SGHRS and YFSETQ. The CDR3 sequence is CASSNSPDRATGELFF. The DNA of the CDR3 is TGCGCCAGCAGCAATTCGCCTGACAGGGCAACCGGGGAGCTGTTTTTT.

This clone is a singleton in its sample. This chain connects TRBV15 to TRBJ2-7; a possible D gene is TRBD1 (6 bases). Germline CDR1 and CDR2: LNHNV and YYDKDF (reference sequence). CDR3 size: 15 residues. V was trimmed by 2 bases and J by 5 bases, leaving 16 bases between them. In DNA form, the CDR3 reads TGTGCCACCAGCAGATCCCGGACAGTTGGAGACGAGCAGTACTTC. Translating it yields CATSRSRTVGDEQYF.

The chain recombines TRBV9 with TRBJ2-3; TRBD2 matches at 9 bases. Losses at the gene ends were 4 bases for V and 2 bases for J; bases not matched to a gene: 5. Germline CDR1 SGDLS, CDR2 YYNGEE. The CDR3 contains 15 residues. Written as DNA, the CDR3 is TGTGCCAGCAGCCTAACTAGCGGGCTCACAGATACGCAGTATTTT. Amino acid sequence: CASSLTSGLTDTQYF.

The V call is TRBV30, the J call TRBJ2-7; D is perhaps TRBD1 (5 bases). Looked up from germline, CDR1 is GTSNPN and CDR2 is SVGIG (reference sequence). This CDR3 contains 11 residues. Trimming pared 1 base from V and 5 bases from J, leaving 6 bases between. CDR3 region: CAWSAGNEQYF. Here the CDR3 DNA reads TGTGCCTGGAGTGCAGGGAACGAGCAGTACTTC.

This chain uses TRBV11-2 with TRBJ2-7; D is possibly TRBD2 (5 bases). Between the trimmed V and J ends, which lost 3 bases and 4 bases, there was a span of 10 bases. CDR1 is SGHAT and CDR2 is FQNNGV in the germline V gene. This CDR3 region has 13 residues. The CDR3 nucleotides are TGTGCCAGCAGCTTCGGACTGCTTTACGAGCAGTACTTC. It translates to CASSFGLLYEQYF.

The chain is built from TRBV11-2 and TRBJ2-3, with 11 bases that match TRBD2. The trim removed 4 bases at V and 2 bases at J, leaving 5 bases unmatched. The CDR3 has 16 residues. Germline assignment: CDR1 SGHAT and CDR2 FQNNGV. The CDR3 DNA reads TGTGCCAGCAGCTCTCCTAGCGGGGGGTTCACAGATACGCAGTATTTT. This encodes CASSSPSGGFTDTQYF.

V gene TRBV4-2 combines with J gene TRBJ1-5; no clear D. Germline assignment: CDR1 LGHNA and CDR2 YNFKEQ. V was trimmed by 0 bases and J by 2 bases, leaving 14 bases between them. CDR3 length equals 17 residues. The CDR3 is CASSQEKSKYGNQPQHF. In DNA, the CDR3 is TGTGCCAGCAGCCAAGAGAAAAGCAAATATGGCAATCAGCCCCAGCATTTT.

A single count supports this clone. This rearrangement joins TRBV18 to TRBJ2-5; 12 bases map to TRBD2. From germline, CDR1 is KGHSH and CDR2 LQKENI. The ends lost 1 base at V and 5 bases at J; junction bases unmatched: 5. The CDR3 consists of 16 residues. CDR3 sequence (DNA): TGTGCCAGCTCACCACGACTAGCGGGGGACCGGGAGACCCAGTACTTC. This gives the protein CASSPRLAGDRETQYF.

The chain combines TRBV3-1 (or the pseudogene TRBV3-2) with TRBJ2-1, with D possibly TRBD1 on 5 matching bases. Germline CDR1 is LGHDT and CDR2 is YNNKEL (reference sequence). Trimming pared 0 bases from V and 0 bases from J, leaving 9 bases between. The length of the CDR3 is 16 residues. In DNA form, the CDR3 reads TGTGCCAGCAGCCAAGAGGGGCAGAGCTCCTACAATGAGCAGTTCTTC. This translates into CASSQEGQSSYNEQFF.

This clone appeared a single time. The chain carries TRBV11-2 and TRBJ1-6, with a weak D call TRBD1 (5 bases). Germline V CDR1 and CDR2: SGHAT, FQNNGV. The CDR3 length is 15 residues. The germline V and J ends were trimmed by 3 bases and 7 bases, with 13 bases remaining between them. The CDR3 DNA sequence: TGTGCCAGCAGCTTGTCGGGACTGCCAAATTCACCCCTCCACTTT. It translates to CASSLSGLPNSPLHF.

This chain uses TRBV18 with TRBJ2-7; D perhaps matches TRBD2 (5 bases). Germline values: CDR1 KGHSH, CDR2 LQKENI. Trimming stripped 3 bases from V and 3 bases from J, with 12 bases between. The CDR3 runs to 14 residues. In DNA form, the CDR3 reads TGTGCCAGCTCACCGACTGGGAGAATCTACGAGCAGTACTTC. It encodes CASSPTGRIYEQYF.

The rearrangement links TRBV5-6 to TRBJ2-1; D call uncertain. This CDR3 contains 14 residues. The germline V gene has CDR1 SGHDT and CDR2 YYEEEE. Between the trimmed V and J ends, which lost 2 bases and 6 bases, there was a span of 12 bases. The CDR3 region has the DNA TGTGCCAGCAGCTTCTTACTGACTGGCAATGAGCAGTTCTTC. Protein product: CASSFLLTGNEQFF. Based on the CDR3 plus reference TRBV5-6 and TRBJ2-1, the full variable domain is DAGVTQSPTHLIKTRGQQVTLRCSPKSGHDTVSWYQQALGQGPQFIFQYYEEEERQRGNFPDRFSGHQFPNYSSELNVNALLLGDSALYLCASSFLLTGNEQFFGPGTRLTVL.

The rearrangement links TRBV20-1 to TRBJ2-7; D possibly corresponds to TRBD2 (5 bases). Per the germline V gene, CDR1 is DFQATT and CDR2 is SNEGSKA (reference sequence). V lost 6 bases and J 3 bases, leaving 9 bases between the germline ends. CDR3 length: 11 amino acids. CDR3 sequence reads: CSAPRDYEQYF. The CDR3, as DNA: TGCAGTGCCCCCCGGGACTACGAGCAGTACTTC.

The chain has TRBV6-5 and TRBJ1-2; D is unclear. This CDR3 is built from 14 residues. V dropped 0 bases and J dropped 1 base, with 6 bases sitting between them. CDR1 is MNHEY, CDR2 SVGAGI, per germline. The DNA for the CDR3 is TGTGCCAGCAGTTACTCCGGCGGTAACTATGGCTACACCTTC. Amino acid sequence: CASSYSGGNYGYTF.

CDR3 region: CSVDTGTDTQYF. DNA for the CDR3: TGCAGCGTTGACACTGGCACAGATACGCAGTATTTT. The V gene is TRBV29-1, the J gene TRBJ2-3; the D is unclear. From germline, CDR1 is SQVTM and CDR2 ANQGSEA. With 3 bases removed from V and 1 base from J, the gap between germline ends came to 5 bases. This CDR3 comprises 12 residues.

V and J are TRBV29-1 and TRBJ1-4; possibly TRBD1 for D (6 bases). Trimming left V 5 bases short and J 5 bases short, with 9 bases between. This CDR3 is built from 12 residues. Germline CDR1 SQVTM, CDR2 ANQGSEA. As DNA, the CDR3 is TGCAGCGTTATGACAGGCAATGAAAAACTGTTTTTT. The encoded protein is CSVMTGNEKLFF.

The rearrangement joins TRBV19 to TRBJ1-2, with a weak D call TRBD1 (5 bases). Deletions cut 7 bases from V and 4 bases from J, with 10 bases between. The CDR3 consists of 12 residues. The germline gives CDR1 LNHDA, CDR2 SQIVND (reference sequence). In nucleotides, the CDR3 is TGTGCCAGTAAGGACACGAGCTATGGCTACACCTTC. It encodes CASKDTSYGYTF.

The rearrangement links TRBV5-5 to TRBJ2-2; possibly TRBD2 for D (7 bases). The V and J ends lost 1 base and 3 bases respectively, with 13 bases between them. The CDR3 extends over 16 amino acids. CDR1 and CDR2 (germline): SGHKS, YYEKEE (reference sequence). This CDR3 reads CASSLTGGPYTGELFF. CDR3 bases: TGTGCCAGCAGCTTGACCGGGGGGCCCTACACCGGGGAGCTGTTTTTT.

The chain combines TRBV27 with TRBJ2-3; D gene uncertain. Germline-derived CDR1 and CDR2 are MNHEY and SMNVEV (reference sequence). This CDR3 is built from 14 residues. V was trimmed by 2 bases and J by 4 bases, leaving 10 bases between them. CDR3 protein: CASSLTPRADTQYF. The CDR3 nucleotides are TGTGCCAGCAGTTTAACACCTAGAGCAGATACGCAGTATTTT.

The V call is TRBV2, the J call TRBJ2-5; the match to TRBD1 covers 7 bases. The V gene's germline CDR1 is SNHLY and CDR2 FYNNEI. V lost 8 bases, J lost 5 bases, and 8 bases stayed unmatched. This CDR3 spans 13 amino acids. The CDR3 region has the DNA TGTGCCAGCCGGTCCCAGGGGGACGAGACCCAGTACTTC. Its protein is CASRSQGDETQYF.

This clone was detected only a few times. The V and J genes are TRBV5-4 and TRBJ1-2, with 7 positions matching TRBD1. The CDR3 is 13 residues long. The germline gives CDR1 SGHNT, CDR2 YYREEE (reference sequence). V was pared by 4 bases and J by 8 bases, with 8 bases of the junction left unmatched. In DNA form, the CDR3 reads TGTGCCAGCAGCAAAGGACAGGAACGCGGCTACACCTTC. It codes for CASSKGQERGYTF.

The CDR3 DNA follows: TGTGCTAGTGGTTTGGCCGAATCCTCCGGGACAGCCCCTGAAAAACTGTTTTTT. Translated: CASGLAESSGTAPEKLFF. This chain links TRBV12-5 with TRBJ1-4; 7 nucleotides agree with TRBD1. Germline V gene sequence: CDR1 LGHNT, CDR2 FRNRAP. This CDR3 comprises 18 residues. After removal of 1 base from V and 7 bases from J, the junction contained 15 bases not matched to a gene.

This clone has a handful of counts. J is TRBJ1-1 and V is TRBV19, with a possible D match to TRBD1 (6 bases). Germline V CDR1 and CDR2: LNHDA, SQIVND (reference sequence). CDR3 length equals 15 residues. The germline V and J ends were trimmed by 10 bases and 0 bases, with 18 bases remaining between them. CDR3 residues: CATRPSGGLNTEAFF. CDR3 in DNA: TGTGCCACCCGCCCCAGTGGGGGCCTGAACACTGAAGCTTTCTTT.

This clone was detected only once. The J gene is TRBJ2-3, the V gene TRBV29-1; D possibly corresponds to TRBD2 (6 bases). V was pared by 5 bases and J by 2 bases, with 17 bases between. This CDR3 is built from 15 residues. Germline assignment: CDR1 SQVTM and CDR2 ANQGSEA. This CDR3 is CSVPFGAGLTDTQYF. The CDR3 nucleotides are TGCAGCGTTCCCTTTGGGGCGGGACTCACAGATACGCAGTATTTT.

This clone is a singleton in its sample. The chain combines TRBV7-4 with TRBJ2-3, with 8 bases that match TRBD2. V shed 10 bases and J 2 bases; nucleotides not matched to a gene: 20. The CDR3 sequence is 18 residues long. Germline values: CDR1 SGHVT, CDR2 SQSDAQ. CDR3 region: CATRGARRRGVVTDTQYF. In DNA, the CDR3 is TGTGCCACAAGAGGGGCTCGGAGGCGGGGGGTTGTCACAGATACGCAGTATTTT. The full variable domain, with the rest looked up from reference TRBV7-4 and TRBJ2-3, is GAGVSQSPRYKVAKRGRDVALRCDSISGHVTLYWYRQTLGQGSEVLTYSQSDAQRDKSGRPSGRFSAERPERSVSTLKIQRTEQGDSAVYLCATRGARRRGVVTDTQYFGPGTRLTVL.